This T cell receptor beta chain was found in a study of cytomegalovirus exposure and HLA in healthy donors. Notes on the study in general: Trimming of TCR beta V- and J-genes showed a link, identified in a later analysis, to a missense DCLRE1C variant. As immune exposure information, only CMV serostatus was available.

The CDR3 is 17 amino acids. V lost 5 bases, J lost 2 bases, and 13 bases stayed unmatched. From germline, CDR1 is MDHEN and CDR2 SYDVKM. Primers included in the PCR were 60 Vbeta and 13 Jbeta primers. This table comes from immunoSEQ multiplex PCR, and its TCRdb copy is limited to in-frame clones, with some not included. The table records about 130,000 clones, approximately 80% of them present only once. This clone showed up just a few times. The antigen remains unidentified. The clonotype originates from a human donor in good health. The material sequenced was PBMCs. J is TRBJ2-3 and V is TRBV28; 7 nucleotides match TRBD2. The CDR3 DNA reads as TGTGCCAGCAGTCTATCCCCTAGCGGACCGGACACAGATACGCAGTATTTT. It is translated as CASSLSPSGPDTDTQYF.